Sequencing of this T cell receptor beta chain was carried out in a study of T-cell memory formation after mild COVID-19. This CDR3 is 12 amino acids long. Germline V lookup: CDR1 SGHRS, CDR2 YFSETQ. V was trimmed by 0 bases and J by 10 bases, leaving 8 bases between them. Using its own MiXCR run on the 5' RACE reads, TCRdb lists one record per CDR3 protein. Here the sample spans some 280,000 distinct CDR3 sequences, roughly 15% being singletons. The sequenced sample consisted of PBMCs or a T cell subset sorted from them (not recorded which). This chain joins TRBV5-1 and TRBJ2-1, with D unclear. The TCR comes from a young man who had mild COVID-19 (a few samples of this study predate the infection). Cell type and time point are not known. In DNA, the CDR3 is TGCGCCAGCAGCTTGGAGTTTCGCGAGCAGTTCTTC. Translated: CASSLEFREQFF. The complete variable domain, with remaining parts taken from reference TRBV5-1 and TRBJ2-1, reads KAGVTQTPRYLIKTRGQQVTLSCSPISGHRSVSWYQQTPGQGLQFLFEYFSETQRNKGNFPGRFSGRQFSNSRSEMNVSTLELGDSALYLCASSLEFREQFFGPGTRLTVL.